The following is a TCR beta chain sequence with its context. V lost 7 bases, J lost 4 bases, and 13 bases stayed unmatched. The CDR3 contains 18 residues. Germline-derived CDR1 and CDR2 are PRHDT and FYEKMQ (reference sequence). Blood replicates held 0.5 ug DNA, tumor or normal breast about 1.5 ug, two each. Sequencing used immunoSEQ multiplex PCR; TCRdb keeps in-frame clones, though not all of them. Here the sample spans about 20,000 clones, about 76% being singletons. The data were taken from a study of early stage breast cancer tumors. This TCR was sampled from a person in their sixties with breast cancer. The sequenced sample was blood. The chain carries TRBV13 and TRBJ2-2; 12 positions agree with TRBD2. This CDR3 reads CASIAALAGGPGTGELFF. CDR3 nucleotides: TGTGCCAGCATCGCGGCCCTAGCGGGGGGGCCTGGCACCGGGGAGCTGTTTTTT.